One sample yielded the 16 T cell receptor beta chains listed below, sequenced in a study of cytomegalovirus exposure and HLA in healthy donors (dated 2017 in TCRdb). Library preparation was by the immunoSEQ multiplex PCR assay. In TCRdb, the immuneACCESS table is reduced to in-frame sequences with V and J assigned. These tables do not hold every clone; where another copy was compared, an unresolved V gene accounts for under half, and the others remain unexplained. In this sample the table shows 220,000 or so clones, around four fifths of which occur a single time. More than 12% of the sample is taken by the ten largest. The sequenced sample consisted of PBMCs. These TCRs come from a woman in her twenties or thirties in good health and CMV-seropositive.

The chain recombines TRBV14 with TRBJ2-6; D not resolved. This CDR3 contains 14 residues. Trimming stripped 1 base from V and 1 base from J, with 2 bases between. Per germline, CDR1 SGHDN and CDR2 FVKESK. CDR3 sequence: CASSQVSGANVLTF. The CDR3 nucleotides read TGTGCCAGCAGCCAAGTATCTGGGGCCAACGTCCTGACTTTC.

The rearrangement links TRBV5-6 to TRBJ2-1; D ambiguous. This CDR3 is built from 14 residues. In germline, CDR1 is SGHDT, CDR2 YYEEEE. The V gene lost 1 base and the J gene lost 3 bases, with 8 bases spanning the gap. The DNA for the CDR3 is TGTGCCAGCAGCTTGCCACCAGTCTACAATGAGCAGTTCTTC. Translation: CASSLPPVYNEQFF.

The chain links TRBV30 to TRBJ1-2; the D gene is possibly TRBD1 (5 bases). V was trimmed by 3 bases and J by 5 bases, leaving 22 bases between them. The germline CDR1 and CDR2 sequences are GTSNPN and SVGIG (reference sequence). The CDR3 length is 16 residues. The CDR3 region is CAWRPDTDPWEYGYTF. As DNA, the CDR3 is TGTGCCTGGAGACCGGACACAGATCCCTGGGAGTATGGCTACACCTTC.

In regard to this clone: Compared with germline, one end of the junction differs, possibly owing to a read error. This chain links TRBV9 with TRBJ1-5; no clear D gene. The CDR3 totals 13 residues. CDR1 SGDLS and CDR2 YYNGEE come from the germline V gene. CDR3 in amino acids: CASSTRTDQPQHF. The DNA of the CDR3 is TGCGCCAGCAGCACTCGCACTGATCAGCCCCAGCATTTT.

The chain combines TRBV6-5 with TRBJ2-7; D is unclear. The CDR3 loop spans 14 amino acids. The V gene's germline CDR1 is MNHEY and CDR2 SVGAGI. Trimming pared 0 bases from V and 4 bases from J, leaving 10 bases between. Here the CDR3 reads CASSYSHGPYEQYF. CDR3 bases: TGTGCCAGCAGTTACTCCCACGGTCCTTACGAGCAGTACTTC.

This clone was observed once. The V call is TRBV27, the J call TRBJ1-1; 9 positions match TRBD1. The germline CDR1 and CDR2 sequences are MNHEY and SMNVEV (reference sequence). CDR3 length equals 15 residues. V shed 5 bases and J 0 bases; nucleotides not matched to a gene: 4. The CDR3 is CASSTRDRVNTEAFF. The CDR3 DNA reads as TGTGCCAGCAGTACCCGGGACAGGGTGAACACTGAAGCTTTCTTT.

The chain combines TRBV4-1 with TRBJ1-4; no definite D call. The germline V gene encodes CDR1 MGHRA and CDR2 YSYEKL. Trimming cost V 5 bases and J 8 bases, with 18 bases left between them. The length of the CDR3 is 15 residues. In nucleotides, the CDR3 is TGCGCCAGCAGCTCCGCAGGCCCTCCAAGGGAAAAACTGTTTTTT. Amino acids: CASSSAGPPREKLFF.

The rearrangement links TRBV6-1 to TRBJ2-5; 10 nucleotides agree with TRBD2. The germline V gene has CDR1 MNHNS and CDR2 SASEGT. CDR3 length: 15 amino acids. The V and J ends lost 4 bases and 3 bases, in that order; junction bases with no gene match: 5. CDR3 sequence (DNA): TGTGCCAGCAGTGGAACTAGCGGGGCGGAAGAGACCCAGTACTTC. Protein product: CASSGTSGAEETQYF.

This sequence joins TRBV7-9 and TRBJ1-1, with D tentatively TRBD1 (5 bases). The length of the CDR3 is 15 residues. CDR1 is SEHNR, CDR2 FQNEAQ, per germline (reference sequence). V dropped 5 bases and J dropped 1 base, with 14 bases sitting between them. CDR3 sequence reads: CASSPGAGSNTEAFF. The CDR3 DNA reads as TGTGCCAGCAGCCCCGGGGCAGGCTCGAACACTGAAGCTTTCTTT.

The chain has TRBV2 and TRBJ1-2; maybe TRBD1 (6 bases). This CDR3 has 14 amino acids. Trimming removed 3 bases from V and 8 bases from J, with 16 bases in between. Germline loops: CDR1 SNHLY, CDR2 FYNNEI. The CDR3: CASSEMGGGEGYTF. The CDR3 DNA follows: TGTGCCAGCAGTGAGATGGGGGGCGGGGAGGGCTACACCTTC.

V is TRBV5-1 and J is TRBJ1-1; no definite D call. With 0 bases removed from V and 6 bases from J, the gap between germline ends came to 15 bases. CDR1 SGHRS and CDR2 YFSETQ come from the germline V gene. The CDR3 contains 15 residues. CDR3 nucleotide sequence: TGCGCCAGCAGCTTGGACCCGGGTTCTCAGGCTGAAGCTTTCTTT. As protein: CASSLDPGSQAEAFF.

This CDR3 reads CASSVTGEYEQYF. CDR3 nucleotides: TGTGCCAGCAGTGTTACAGGGGAATACGAGCAGTACTTC. This sequence joins TRBV7-9 and TRBJ2-7; 7 bases match TRBD1. Per the germline V gene, CDR1 is SEHNR and CDR2 is FQNEAQ (reference sequence). This CDR3 is built from 13 residues. Trimming removed 6 bases from V and 4 bases from J; junction bases left unmatched: 6.

V is TRBV30 and J is TRBJ2-1, with 12 bases that match TRBD2. From germline, CDR1 is GTSNPN and CDR2 SVGIG (reference sequence). The CDR3 is 15 amino acids. Trimming cost V 0 bases and J 8 bases; bases outside gene matches: 5. The DNA for the CDR3 is TGTGCCTGGAGTGTGGGGCTAGCGGGAGGGCATGAGCAGTTCTTC. Its protein is CAWSVGLAGGHEQFF.

In DNA, the CDR3 is TGTGCCAGCAGTCGAGCCGGCGGGGAGCAGTACTTC. Residues: CASSRAGGEQYF. The chain has TRBV27 and TRBJ2-7; the D gene is possibly TRBD2 (5 bases). Looked up from germline, CDR1 is MNHEY and CDR2 is SMNVEV (reference sequence). The CDR3 consists of 12 residues. Trimming stripped 5 bases from V and 7 bases from J, with 12 bases between.

Concerning this clone: Other DNA sequences within the sample encode an identical CDR3. This chain joins TRBV30 and TRBJ1-4, with D uncertain. The CDR3 is made up of 12 amino acids. CDR1 and CDR2 (germline): GTSNPN, SVGIG (reference sequence). Trimming stripped 0 bases from V and 8 bases from J, with 7 bases between. CDR3 loop: CAWSVRGEKLFF. The CDR3 coding sequence is TGTGCCTGGAGTGTACGAGGAGAAAAACTGTTTTTT.

In regard to this clone: Its ends do not fully match the called genes, so a read error is possible. V is TRBV7-7 and J is TRBJ2-1; D could derive from TRBD1 or TRBD2 (5 bases each). The CDR3 has 14 residues. Germline CDR1 and CDR2: SSHAT and FNYEAQ (reference sequence). The CDR3 DNA is TGTGCTAGCAGCTCCAGCAGCGCGAGGGGTGAGCAGTTCTTC. This codes for CASSSSSARGEQFF. The variable domain in full, with the rest retrieved from reference TRBV7-7 and TRBJ2-1, is GAGVSQSPRYKVTKRGQDVTLRCDPISSHATLYWYQQALGQGPEFLTYFNYEAQPDKSGLPSDRFSAERPEGSISTLTIQRTEQRDSAMYRCASSSSSARGEQFFGPGTRLTVL.